Presented here are 5 T cell receptor beta chains from one specimen sequenced in a study of T-cell memory formation after mild COVID-19. TCRdb re-derived calls from the 5' RACE reads in MiXCR, one entry per CDR3 protein. The profile shows roughly 300,000 distinct CDR3 sequences, around 8% of them singletons. The sequencing sample was made of PBMCs or a T cell subset sorted from them (not recorded which). These receptors all stem from a man aged 18-30 years who had mild COVID-19 (a few samples of this study predate the infection). Cell type and time point are not known.

The chain couples TRBV4-1 to TRBJ2-1, with 12 bases that match TRBD2. CDR1 is MGHRA and CDR2 is YSYEKL in the germline V gene. The CDR3 extends over 15 amino acids. V lost 3 bases and J lost 6; bases outside the gene matches: 3. The CDR3 nucleotides are TGCGCCAGCAGCCATCGACTAGCGGGGGTCAATGAGCAGTTCTTC. It is translated as CASSHRLAGVNEQFF.

This clonotype was observed many times. The V and J genes are TRBV9 and TRBJ2-1; D uncertain. Germline CDR1 SGDLS, CDR2 YYNGEE. The ends were cut back, 0 bases at V and 7 bases at J, with 11 bases in the middle. The CDR3 extends over 14 amino acids. In DNA, the CDR3 is TGTGCCAGCAGCGTAGACCCTCTGGGGAATGAGCAGTTCTTC. It encodes CASSVDPLGNEQFF.

This clonotype came up a few times. The chain combines TRBV29-1 with TRBJ1-2; 10 bases map to TRBD1. This CDR3 region has 15 residues. Per the germline V gene, CDR1 is SQVTM and CDR2 is ANQGSEA. Trimming cost V 5 bases and J 2 bases; bases outside gene matches: 8. In DNA, the CDR3 is TGCAGCGTTACCCGGGACAGGGGTGGCAACTATGGCTACACCTTC. It is translated as CSVTRDRGGNYGYTF.

The chain combines TRBV24-1 with TRBJ1-2; D not certain. The CDR3 spans 14 residues. The germline CDR1 and CDR2 sequences are KGHDR and SFDVKD. V dropped 3 bases and J dropped 7 bases, with 14 bases sitting between them. The CDR3 DNA follows: TGTGCCACCAGTGATCCCCGGTCGCTCCCTGGCTACACCTTC. It is translated as CATSDPRSLPGYTF.

This clonotype has ten or more counts. This sequence joins TRBV12-3 or TRBV12-4 and TRBJ2-5; D remains unclear. The CDR3 loop spans 13 amino acids. Trimming cost V 1 base and J 7 bases, with 10 bases left between them. The CDR3 DNA is TGTGCCAGCAGTTTAGTGGCCTCCGGGACCCAGTACTTC. Protein sequence: CASSLVASGTQYF.